Listed below are T cell receptor beta chains from one sample, sequenced in a study of cytomegalovirus exposure and HLA in healthy donors. The table came from immunoSEQ multiplex PCR; TCRdb's copy has only in-frame clones and leaves some out. The sample has 110,000 to 150,000 clones; roughly 70% are singletons. The specimen was PBMCs. These receptors were collected from a man between 60 and 70 years old in good health and CMV-seronegative. Both conserved end residues are part of each CDR3. D genes are given only for firm matches. Size is omitted from some rows. Given values are once, few, many or a class for expanded clones.

>TRBV30|TRBJ2-7|.|.
TGTGCCTGCCAGGATGGGGGAGGATACGAGCAGTACTTC
CACQDGGGYEQYF
>TRBV7-9|TRBJ2-7|.|TRBD1
TGTTCCAGCAGCTTTCGGACAGGGGGCTTCGAGCAGTACTTC
CSSSFRTGGFEQYF
>TRBV19|TRBJ2-5|few|TRBD2
TGTGCCAGTAGTACGGAGACTAGCGGGAATTTGGAGACCCAGTACTTC
CASSTETSGNLETQYF
>TRBV5-1|TRBJ2-3|.|TRBD2
TGCGCCAGCAGCCGGCTAGCGGCCACAGATACGCAGTATTTT
CASSRLAATDTQYF
>TRBV28|TRBJ1-1|.|TRBD1
TGTGCCAGCAGTTTATTACGGACAGGGAGGTCCACTGAAGCTTTCTTT
CASSLLRTGRSTEAFF
>TRBV7-9|TRBJ2-1|.|TRBD2
TGTTCCAGCAGCTTAGGAGCGGGAGTGGGTGAGCAGTTCTTC
CSSSLGAGVGEQFF
>TRBV2|TRBJ2-3|.|.
TGTGCCTCCAAGGGCGGGGCCTCTGGCACAGATACGCAGTATTTT
CASKGGASGTDTQYF
>TRBV19|TRBJ1-5|few|TRBD1
TGTGCCAGTAGAACCGGGACAGGGGGCGCTTATCAGCCCCAGCATTTT
CASRTGTGGAYQPQHF
>TRBV30|TRBJ1-2|.|TRBD1
TGTGCCGGAGACACAGGGGGCGACTATGGCTACCCCTTC
CAGDTGGDYGYPF
>TRBV6-5|TRBJ2-2|few|.
TGTGCCAGCAGTTACCGATCGGCGAACACCGGGGAGCTGTTTTTT
CASSYRSANTGELFF
>TRBV10-3|TRBJ2-2|.|TRBD1
TGTGCCATCAGTGAATCGGGACAGGGGGCAGGATCGGGGGAGCTGTTTTTT
CAISESGQGAGSGELFF
>TRBV4-2|TRBJ2-7|once|TRBD2
TGTGCCAGCAGCCAAGATGTAGCGGGTACCTACGAGCAGTACTTC
CASSQDVAGTYEQYF
>TRBV18|TRBJ1-1|.|TRBD1
TGTGCCAGCTCAAACGCGGACAGGGTAGGAGGTGCTGAAGCTTTCTTT
CASSNADRVGGAEAFF
>TRBV2|TRBJ2-1|.|.
TGTGCCAGCACTAGAGGGCCCCCAAGGAATGAGCAGTTCTTC
CASTRGPPRNEQFF
>TRBV19|TRBJ2-7|.|.
TGTGCCAGTAGTATCGAGAGCGAGCAGTACTTC
CASSIESEQYF
>TRBV6-1|TRBJ2-1|few|TRBD2
TGTGCCAGCAGTGAAGCGCTTAGGACTAGTTTCAATGAGCAGTTCTTC
CASSEALRTSFNEQFF
>TRBV11-2|TRBJ2-5|.|.
TGTGCCAGCAGCCTCATAGGAGGAGGAGGCGAGACCCAGTACTTC
CASSLIGGGGETQYF
>TRBV19|TRBJ1-5|few|TRBD1
TGTGCCAGTCTGACAGGGGCGTATAGCAATCAGCCCCAGCATTTT
CASLTGAYSNQPQHF
>TRBV19|TRBJ2-5|few|.
TGTGCCAGTAGTTATTCAGGGGAACTACAAGAGACCCAGTACTTC
CASSYSGELQETQYF
>TRBV4-3|TRBJ2-4|.|TRBD2
TGCGCCAGCAGCCAAGGAGGACTAGCGGGTCACAAAAACATTCAGTACTTC
CASSQGGLAGHKNIQYF
>TRBV7-8|TRBJ1-2|.|.
TGTGCCAGCAGCCCCCAGGGGCGCCTCTATGGCTACACCTTC
CASSPQGRLYGYTF
>TRBV5-1|TRBJ2-7|once|.
TGCGCCAGCAGCCCCCGGTCAGGGCCCAGCTACGAGCAGTACTTC
CASSPRSGPSYEQYF
>TRBV7-9|TRBJ1-1|few|.
TGTTCCAGCAGCTTACCGGGTGACGAAGCTTTCTTT
CSSSLPGDEAFF
>TRBV11-2|TRBJ2-2|.|.
TGTGCCAGCAGCTCCCTGGCGGGAGGGGAGCTGTTTTTT
CASSSLAGGELFF
>TRBV11-2|TRBJ2-7|.|TRBD1
TGTGCCAGCAGCTTGAGACAGGGACGCTACGAGCAGTACTTC
CASSLRQGRYEQYF
>TRBV7-9|TRBJ1-5|.|.
TGTGCCAGCAGCCCACCAGGAAATCAGCCCCAGCATTTT
CASSPPGNQPQHF
>TRBV27|TRBJ2-5|.|TRBD2
TGTGCCAGCAGTTTAAGGGCGGGAGGGGAGACCCAGTACTTC
CASSLRAGGETQYF
>TRBV28|TRBJ1-2|.|TRBD1
TGTGCCAGCAGTCCTATGGGGGCAGGGGGTATAGGCGATGGCTACACCTTC
CASSPMGAGGIGDGYTF
>TRBV14|TRBJ2-7|.|TRBD2
TGTGCCAGCAGCCAAGTGGCTAGCGGGCTACAGTACTTC
CASSQVASGLQYF
>TRBV6-4|TRBJ2-2|few|.
TGTGCCAGCAGTACAGGGACCGGGGAGCTGTTTTTT
CASSTGTGELFF
>TRBV5-1|TRBJ1-1|.|TRBD1
TGCGCCAGCAGCTCCCCAACGGGACAGGGAAACACTGAAGCTTTCTTT
CASSSPTGQGNTEAFF
>TRBV6-5|TRBJ2-1|.|.
TGTGCCAGCAGTTACTCTGACGGAGCGGGTGGTGAGCAGTTCTTC
CASSYSDGAGGEQFF
>TRBV27|TRBJ1-5|.|.
TGTGCCAGCAGTTTTTTGACAGATCAGCCCCAGCATTTT
CASSFLTDQPQHF
>TRBV19|TRBJ1-3|.|TRBD1
TGTGCCAGTAGTATAGGTAAGCCCGGGACAGGGGGCCCCCCCTCTGGAAACACCATATATTTT
CASSIGKPGTGGPPSGNTIYF
>TRBV5-4|TRBJ2-1|.|.
TGTGCCAGCGAGAGTAGCTCCTACAATGAGCAGTTCTTC
CASESSSYNEQFF